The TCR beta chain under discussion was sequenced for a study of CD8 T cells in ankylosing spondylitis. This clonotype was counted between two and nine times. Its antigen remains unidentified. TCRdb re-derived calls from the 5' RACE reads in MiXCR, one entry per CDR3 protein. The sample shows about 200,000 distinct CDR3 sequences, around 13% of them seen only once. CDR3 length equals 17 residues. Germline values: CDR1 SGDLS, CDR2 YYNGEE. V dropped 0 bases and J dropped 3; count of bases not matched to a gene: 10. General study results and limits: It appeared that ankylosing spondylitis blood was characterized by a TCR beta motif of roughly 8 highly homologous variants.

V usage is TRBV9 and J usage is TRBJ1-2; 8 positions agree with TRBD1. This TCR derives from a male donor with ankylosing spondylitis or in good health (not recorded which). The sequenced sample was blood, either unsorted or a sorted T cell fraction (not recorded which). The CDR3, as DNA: TGTGCCAGCAGCGTAGGGAGTATGGCAGGGGGCGACTATGGCTACACCTTC. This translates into CASSVGSMAGGDYGYTF.